The clone carrying this T cell receptor (beta chain) is a singleton in its sample. What it binds is not known. Stated treatment: over 15 received Ad26.COV2.S at low or high dose, single or two shots; about 5 received placebo; per-sample allocation not given. Sampling occurred on day 63 after the first vaccine or placebo injection. Only in-frame clones appear in the TCRdb table, and some are missing; sequencing was by immunoSEQ multiplex PCR. The repertoire includes about 350,000 clones, around 84% of them detected once, and 3.3% sits in the top ten. This CDR3 comprises 16 residues. The V gene lost 0 bases and the J gene lost 6 bases, with 17 bases spanning the gap. The germline V gene has CDR1 LGHNA and CDR2 YSLEER. The data were obtained in a study of Ad26.COV2.S vaccination and SARS-CoV-2 variants. General study results and limits: Total responses of T cells may have been underestimated by the analyses of TCR breadth and depth.

The receptor was derived from a person between 18 and 65 years old who received the Ad26.COV2.S COVID-19 vaccine or a placebo. The chain uses TRBV4-3 and TRBJ1-1; the D is unclear. Material: peripheral blood, obtained in a trial of Ad26.COV2.S vaccine versus placebo. Here the CDR3 reads CASSQDDNAEGSEAFF. Written as DNA, the CDR3 is TGCGCCAGCAGCCAAGACGATAACGCGGAGGGCTCTGAAGCTTTCTTT.